The present entry profiles one TCR beta chain with its context. Its cognate antigen has yet to be identified. Per-base qualities were not stored, and no clone one base away is much larger. The TCR beta CDR3 regions were amplified from RNA transcripts. The first round of RT-PCR for the TCR CDR3 was performed with the HTBI primer set and the Qiagen OneStep RT-PCR kit. Libraries were constructed in a second round of multiplex PCR, after which size selection and purification were carried out. The libraries were sequenced on an Illumina HiSeq2000 using paired-end 100 bp reads. The original methods were these. Raw data were processed with SOAPnuke, discarding reads with adapters, uncalled bases, mean Phred below 15, or no exact constant-primer or identifier match. High-quality paired reads were merged using COPE v1.2.5, and each unique nucleotide sequence was defined as a clonotype. Clonotypes were aligned to IMGT TRBV, TRBD and TRBJ reference segments using MiTCR v1.1. Only V-J combinations with frequency above 0.0001, covering 98% to 99.2% of repertoires, were analysed. A TCS score was defined as the ratio of F50 (clonal expansion) to E x V (chaos), with BLOSUM62-based TCRdist applied between CDR3 peptides within each V-J. Welch's t-statistics and random forest reduced several hundred V-J features to fewer than 15, which were used in a naive Bayes classifier (R e1071). TCRdb reran the public reads through fastp at Q25 and MiXCR, keeping productive beta chains. Entries are consolidated by CDR3 protein sequence, retaining the most common genes and DNA. The V and J calls shown here were made by TCRdb, not taken from the authors' results. The sample profile shows 500,000 to 600,000 distinct CDR3 sequences; approximately 16% of them were found once. The ten largest clones represent around 19% of the sample.

The sample is drawn from a study of T cells in Graves' hyperthyroidism and ophthalmopathy (dated by TCRdb to between 2018 and 2020). About the full investigation: Peripheral blood was sampled at the time of initial diagnosis, prior to any treatment. In more than 5 Graves' hyperthyroidism patients, the study also compared T-cell repertoires from thyroid tissue with T-cell repertoires from blood. TCR V-J signatures able to tell the groups apart were searched for in a discovery cohort of 90 to 100 patients, of whom more than 40 had Graves' ophthalmopathy and around 58 had stable Graves' hyperthyroidism. According to the paper, TCR Vbeta CDR3 sequencing was carried out on more than 120 peripheral blood samples, which came from approximately 43 ophthalmopathy, fewer than 80 hyperthyroidism and roughly 17 progressor patients. For training and testing, the 110 or so patients in the discovery cohort were randomly divided in a 7:3 ratio. After sampling, hyperthyroidism patients received methimazole starting at 30 mg daily, and ophthalmopathy patients received high-dose intravenous methylprednisolone. Whether ophthalmopathy could be predicted prospectively was tested in an independent validation cohort made up of approximately 19 hyperthyroidism patients plus 17 patients who later progressed to ophthalmopathy. What the research found in general, with its limitations: In validation, the model predicted progression to ophthalmopathy with approximately 70% sensitivity and less than 80% specificity, a median of 6.5 months before onset. In cross-validation, a model built on a 13 V-J signature told ophthalmopathy apart from stable hyperthyroidism with just under 90% sensitivity and 81% to 82% specificity, and in testing the same model reached 80%/75%. Most expanded thyroid clonotypes (frequency above 0.001) were also detected in blood, suggesting blood repertoires may reflect thyroid immune responses. No statistical method was used to set the sample size in advance, and investigators knew the group allocation.

CDR1 and CDR2 were assigned from the germline V gene (reference sequence) as SEHNR and FQNEAQ. A distance of 20 bases separates the germline ends of V and J, which lose 7 bases and 10 bases respectively. Its CDR3 holds 14 amino acids, cysteine through phenylalanine. Only the CDR3 portion is preserved as DNA: 42 bases, with reading frame beginning at the first base. A patient counted as having stable Graves' hyperthyroidism if no progression to ophthalmopathy occurred over 18 months of follow-up. Hyperthyroidism patients were newly diagnosed, with disease duration under 2 months, and aged 18 to 65 years. Exclusion was applied to patients with uncontrolled infections, other autoimmune diseases, pregnancy or lactation. Diagnoses were based on clinical symptoms, serum thyroxine and TRAb, thyroid ultrasound and orbital computed tomography. PBMCs were separated from approximately 10 ml of fresh peripheral blood using Ficoll-Paque density gradient centrifugation. Total RNA was extracted using Trizol reagent, and RNA quality was assessed on an Agilent 2100 Bioanalyzer.

The clonotype was recovered from a woman between 18 and 30 years old with Graves' hyperthyroidism. The sequencing sample was made of blood. This chain joins TRBV7-9 to TRBJ2-1; TRBD2 might be the D gene, on 6 matching bases. Here is the DNA: TGTGCCAGCACCCCGGAGGGCAGGGTGGACGAGCAGTTCTTC. The resulting protein is CASTPEGRVDEQFF.